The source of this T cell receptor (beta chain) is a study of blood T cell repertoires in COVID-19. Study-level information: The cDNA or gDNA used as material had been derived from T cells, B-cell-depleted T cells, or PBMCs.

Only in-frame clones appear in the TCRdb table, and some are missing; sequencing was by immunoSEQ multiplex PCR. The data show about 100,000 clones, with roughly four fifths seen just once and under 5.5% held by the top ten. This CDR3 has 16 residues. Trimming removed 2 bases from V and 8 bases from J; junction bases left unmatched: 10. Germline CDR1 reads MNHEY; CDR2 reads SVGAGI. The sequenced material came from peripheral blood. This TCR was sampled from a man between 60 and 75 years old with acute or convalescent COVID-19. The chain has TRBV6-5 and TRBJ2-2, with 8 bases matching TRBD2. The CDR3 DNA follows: TGTGCCAGCAGTTACGAGGGACTAGGCTCCAGGGGGGAGCTGTTTTTT. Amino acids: CASSYEGLGSRGELFF.